This TCR beta chain was found in a study of T-cell reconstitution after alpha-beta-depleted transplantation in children. The V gene's germline CDR1 is KGHSH and CDR2 LQKENI. The CDR3 totals 16 residues. V lost 3 bases to trimming and J lost 5 bases; unmatched junction nucleotides: 5. This clonotype was counted at least ten times. Preparation of the TCRbeta library was carried out with unique molecular identifiers. TCRdb itself ran the PCR reads through MiXCR, one entry per CDR3 protein. The table records hundreds of thousands of distinct CDR3 sequences, 10% to 15% of them present only once. The gene calls are TRBV18 and TRBJ2-1; 12 bases map to TRBD2. The source of this sequence is a male patient younger than 18 who had a stem cell transplant for acute myeloid leukemia, so the T cells may come from the graft donor. The sequences come from PBMCs, mostly from graft donor cells, collected 360 days after TCRalphabeta/CD19-depleted stem cell transplant. The CDR3 DNA follows: TGTGCCAGCTCACCCCTAGCGGGAGGGGGCCACAATGAGCAGTTCTTC. Amino acids: CASSPLAGGGHNEQFF.